Each of the 19 T cell receptor beta chains below was sequenced from the same sample in a study of beta chain features in type 1 diabetes. Of the isolated RNA, all was reverse transcribed, and so the sequenced material was expressed TCRB transcripts. The assay was immunoSEQ multiplex PCR, and TCRdb's table has in-frame clones only and misses some. The table lists 400,000 to 500,000 clones, around 14% of them singletons. The sample was naive CD4+ T cells from blood. These receptors were taken from a man younger than 40 in good health.

In its sample, this clone was seen a few times. This chain joins TRBV29-1 and TRBJ2-3; 7 positions agree with TRBD1. Germline V gene lookup returns CDR1 SQVTM and CDR2 ANQGSEA. The length of the CDR3 is 17 residues. The junction had 10 bases not matched to a gene; V was cut back by 1 base and J by 0 bases. Here the CDR3 DNA reads TGCAGCGTTGAAGCAACCCTAGGGACAGCTAGCACAGATACGCAGTATTTT. Its translation is CSVEATLGTASTDTQYF.

In this sample, this clone turned up a few times. The rearrangement uses TRBV5-4 and TRBJ1-1, with no clear D. Germline-derived CDR1 and CDR2 are SGHNT and YYREEE (reference sequence). This CDR3 has 14 amino acids. Trimming left V 0 bases short and J 1 base short, with 7 bases between. Written as DNA, the CDR3 is TGTGCCAGCAGCTTGGGGAGGGAGAACACTGAAGCTTTCTTT. It translates to CASSLGRENTEAFF. Drawing the rest from reference TRBV5-4 and TRBJ1-1, the complete variable domain is ETGVTQSPTHLIKTRGQQVTLRCSSQSGHNTVSWYQQALGQGPQFIFQYYREEENGRGNFPPRFSGLQFPNYSSELNVNALELDDSALYLCASSLGRENTEAFFGQGTRLTVV.

This clone was counted between two and nine times. This chain joins TRBV7-2 and TRBJ2-1, with D possibly being TRBD1 (6 bases). V was trimmed by 4 bases and J by 9 bases, leaving 19 bases between them. The CDR3 totals 15 residues. Germline CDR1 SGHTA, CDR2 FQGNSA. CDR3 sequence reads: CASSSGNRQAVEQFF. The CDR3 DNA reads TGTGCCAGCAGCTCTGGGAATCGACAGGCAGTTGAGCAGTTCTTC.

The sample holds a few counts of this clone. The V call is TRBV7-9, the J call TRBJ2-3; D gene unclear. From germline, CDR1 is SEHNR and CDR2 FQNEAQ (reference sequence). This CDR3 comprises 13 residues. Trimming cost V 3 bases and J 1 base, with 5 bases left between them. In nucleotides, the CDR3 is TGTGCCAGCAGCTTTAAGGGCACAGATACGCAGTATTTT. The encoded protein is CASSFKGTDTQYF.

This clone was seen more than once but under ten times. The chain recombines TRBV10-3 with TRBJ2-1; 15 bases are a match to TRBD2. Germline CDR1 is ENHRY and CDR2 is SYGVKD. Trimming cost V 6 bases and J 10 bases; bases outside gene matches: 13. This CDR3 region has 17 residues. CDR3 protein: CAISALGLAGGRGEQFF. CDR3 DNA: TGTGCCATCAGCGCCTTGGGACTAGCGGGAGGAAGGGGGGAGCAGTTCTTC.

V gene TRBV4-3 combines with J gene TRBJ2-3; 10 nucleotides agree with TRBD2. CDR3 length equals 15 residues. The J segment lost 0 bases and the V segment lost 4 bases, leaving 1 base of the junction unmatched. The germline CDR1 and CDR2 sequences are LGHNA and YSLEER. CDR3 DNA sequence: TGCGCCAGCAGCCCGACTAGCGGGAGCACAGATACGCAGTATTTT. This codes for CASSPTSGSTDTQYF.

This clone turned up a few times. The gene calls are TRBV7-2 and TRBJ2-3, with 8 bases lining up with TRBD2. Trimming took 2 bases from V and 3 from J; bases not matched to a gene: 7. The V gene's germline CDR1 is SGHTA and CDR2 FQGNSA. The CDR3 spans 16 residues. Here the CDR3 reads CASSLIPGGRTDTQYF. CDR3 DNA: TGTGCCAGCAGCTTAATACCGGGGGGGCGAACAGATACGCAGTATTTT.

This chain connects TRBV9 to TRBJ2-1, with TRBD2 identical over 8 bases. V gave up 0 bases and J gave up 3 bases; unmatched junction bases: 11. The CDR3 consists of 18 residues. Germline V lookup: CDR1 SGDLS, CDR2 YYNGEE. The CDR3 is CASSVVFTGLVDYNEQFF. The DNA of the CDR3 is TGTGCCAGCAGCGTAGTATTTACGGGACTAGTCGACTACAATGAGCAGTTCTTC.

This clone was observed a few times. The rearrangement joins TRBV18 to TRBJ2-7; D unresolved. Between the trimmed V and J ends, which lost 2 bases and 1 base, there was a span of 6 bases. Germline V lookup: CDR1 KGHSH, CDR2 LQKENI. The CDR3 sequence is 13 residues long. CDR3 in amino acids: CASSPGPSYEQYV. The CDR3 nucleotides are TGTGCCAGCTCACCAGGACCATCCTACGAGCAGTACGTC.

The chain combines TRBV5-1 with TRBJ2-5; 8 nucleotides line up with TRBD1. V was pared by 4 bases and J by 5 bases, with 7 bases of the junction left unmatched. The CDR3 contains 14 residues. The germline V gene encodes CDR1 SGHRS and CDR2 YFSETQ. The CDR3 here is CASSKDRVGETQYF. The CDR3 DNA reads as TGCGCCAGCAGCAAGGACAGGGTTGGGGAGACCCAGTACTTC.

This clone has only a few counts. The V call is TRBV27, the J call TRBJ2-2, with TRBD1 matching over 10 bases. V dropped 7 bases and J dropped 6; count of bases not matched to a gene: 8. There are 15 residues in the CDR3. CDR1 is MNHEY and CDR2 is SMNVEV in the germline V gene (reference sequence). The CDR3 DNA sequence: TGTGCCAGCAATGGACAGGGGGGTAGGCCCGGGGAGCTGTTTTTT. It translates to CASNGQGGRPGELFF.

This clone was picked up a small number of times. Other DNA sequences in this specimen translate into the identical CDR3. The chain has TRBV4-2 and TRBJ1-5; no clear D. Germline values: CDR1 LGHNA, CDR2 YNFKEQ. V was trimmed by 5 bases and J by 6 bases, leaving 8 bases between them. The CDR3 extends over 12 amino acids. The CDR3 DNA sequence: TGTGCCAGCAGCGGCCGGGGTCAGCCCCAGCATTTT. This gives the protein CASSGRGQPQHF.

This clone was counted a few times. The gene calls are TRBV6-5 and TRBJ2-6, with D unresolved. CDR1 MNHEY and CDR2 SVGAGI come from the germline V gene. The CDR3 extends over 14 amino acids. Trimming stripped 0 bases from V and 0 bases from J, with 0 bases between. CDR3 loop: CASSYSSGANVLTF. CDR3 in DNA: TGTGCCAGCAGTTACTCCTCTGGGGCCAACGTCCTGACTTTC.

This chain uses TRBV9 with TRBJ2-3; no firm D call. The CDR3 has 15 amino acids. Trimming pared 0 bases from V and 8 bases from J, leaving 16 bases between. Looked up from germline, CDR1 is SGDLS and CDR2 is YYNGEE. The CDR3, as DNA: TGTGCCAGCAGCGTAGAAGGATTAGGAAGGAGTACGCAGTATTTT. As protein: CASSVEGLGRSTQYF. The complete variable domain, with remaining parts taken from reference TRBV9 and TRBJ2-3, reads DSGVTQTPKHLITATGQRVTLRCSPRSGDLSVYWYQQSLDQGLQFLIQYYNGEERAKGNILERFSAQQFPDLHSELNLSSLELGDSALYFCASSVEGLGRSTQYFGPGTRLTVL.

This clone appeared once. This rearrangement joins TRBV9 to TRBJ2-3; 8 positions match TRBD2. J lost 5 bases, V lost 0 bases, and 2 bases had no gene match. The CDR3 is 14 amino acids. Germline V gene data show CDR1 as SGDLS and CDR2 as YYNGEE. This CDR3 is CASSVEGLGDTQYF. The CDR3, as DNA: TGTGCCAGCAGCGTAGAGGGACTAGGAGATACGCAGTATTTT. Based on the CDR3 plus reference TRBV9 and TRBJ2-3, the full variable domain is DSGVTQTPKHLITATGQRVTLRCSPRSGDLSVYWYQQSLDQGLQFLIQYYNGEERAKGNILERFSAQQFPDLHSELNLSSLELGDSALYFCASSVEGLGDTQYFGPGTRLTVL.

The CDR3 coding sequence is TGTGCTAGTGGTTTGGCCGGAGGGCGGACCCAGTACTTC. Its protein is CASGLAGGRTQYF. This sequence joins TRBV12-5 and TRBJ2-5, with a possible D match to TRBD2 (6 bases). Germline V lookup: CDR1 LGHNT, CDR2 FRNRAP. CDR3 size: 13 residues. With 1 base removed from V and 7 bases from J, the gap between germline ends came to 10 bases.

This clone was recorded a few times. CDR3 in amino acids: CASSSSPDTQYF. DNA for the CDR3: TGTGCCAGCAGCTCGAGTCCAGATACGCAGTATTTT. The gene calls are TRBV7-6 and TRBJ2-3; D is uncertain. The CDR3 runs 12 residues. V lost 4 bases and J lost 4, with 6 bases in between. Germline CDR1 and CDR2: SGHVS and FNYEAQ.

A single count supports this clone. The rearrangement joins TRBV27 to TRBJ1-2; D is possibly TRBD1 (6 bases). Between the trimmed V and J ends, which lost 5 bases and 6 bases, there was a span of 13 bases. Germline assignment: CDR1 MNHEY and CDR2 SMNVEV (reference sequence). This CDR3 has 13 residues. CDR3 sequence: CASSRPRGDGYTF. CDR3 DNA sequence: TGTGCCAGCAGTAGGCCCAGGGGTGATGGCTACACCTTC.

This clone occurred a few times. The chain uses TRBV18 and TRBJ2-1; D might be TRBD1 (6 bases). The germline CDR1 and CDR2 sequences are KGHSH and LQKENI. The length of the CDR3 is 12 residues. Trimming left V 6 bases short and J 8 bases short, with 11 bases between. The chain's CDR3 is CASSHRDDEQFF. The CDR3 DNA follows: TGTGCCAGCTCCCACAGGGACGATGAGCAGTTCTTC.